This T cell receptor (beta chain) was captured in a study of spatial heterogeneity in lung cancer. V was cut by 5 bases and J by 2 bases, with 9 bases left in between. This CDR3 has 13 residues. Germline assignment: CDR1 SNHLY and CDR2 FYNNEI. Each TCR cDNA molecule bore a unique molecular identifier. Each CDR3 protein gets one entry after TCRdb re-called the 5' RACE reads with MiXCR. The sample has 35,000 to 50,000 distinct CDR3 sequences, 3.1% seen once. Stated time point: sample taken at primary tumor resection. Frozen PBMC, nontumor lung or tumor provided whole RNA, which was sequenced unsorted. This sequence originates from a male donor with early-stage non-small cell lung cancer. V usage is TRBV2 and J usage is TRBJ2-5; no definite D call. Sequencing was performed on normal lung tissue next to the tumor, taken at surgery. The CDR3 nucleotides read TGTGCCAGCAGTTGTGGGCTACAAGAGACCCAGTACTTC. It translates to CASSCGLQETQYF.